The 11 T cell receptor beta chains in this list originate from one sample, sequenced in a study of blood T cell repertoires in COVID-19. The method was immunoSEQ multiplex PCR; TCRdb's version includes in-frame clones alone and lacks a portion of them. The table records hundreds of thousands of clones, around 89% of them present only once. Sequenced sample: PBMCs or T cells enriched from blood (not recorded which). The receptor source for this set is a woman aged 55-69 years in a cohort exposed to, infected with or recovered from COVID-19 (not recorded which).

The rearrangement joins TRBV6-4 to TRBJ2-1, with 10 positions matching TRBD2. The V and J ends lost 3 bases and 3 bases, in that order; junction bases with no gene match: 11. Per germline, CDR1 MRHNA and CDR2 SNTAGT. This CDR3 is 18 amino acids long. The CDR3 here is CASSEGLAGGRYYNEQFF. CDR3 coding DNA: TGTGCCAGCAGTGAGGGTTTAGCGGGAGGACGTTACTACAATGAGCAGTTCTTC.

Of note for this clone: This specimen includes other DNA sequences encoding the same CDR3. The rearrangement links TRBV7-2 to TRBJ2-3; the D gene is possibly TRBD2 (6 bases). CDR1 is SGHTA, CDR2 FQGNSA, per germline. V was shortened by 0 bases and J by 6 bases, with 10 bases between the two germline ends. The CDR3 runs to 14 residues. CDR3 in amino acids: CASSLAPGGDTQYF. CDR3 in DNA: TGTGCCAGCAGCTTAGCTCCCGGAGGGGATACGCAGTATTTT.

This rearrangement joins TRBV7-2 to TRBJ2-1; D call uncertain. The CDR3 totals 15 residues. Germline lookup yields CDR1 SGHTA and CDR2 FQGNSA. V lost 1 base, J lost 2 bases, and 9 bases lay in between. CDR3 region: CASSLEARAYNEQFF. CDR3 in DNA: TGTGCCAGCAGCTTAGAAGCTCGGGCCTACAATGAGCAGTTCTTC.

The chain employs TRBV5-1 and TRBJ2-1; 10 bases are shared with TRBD2. This CDR3 is built from 15 residues. The germline gives CDR1 SGHRS, CDR2 YFSETQ. V was clipped by 4 bases and J by 5 bases; unmatched bases: 6. This CDR3 reads CASSITSGINNEQFF. CDR3 nucleotides: TGCGCCAGCAGCATAACTAGCGGGATAAACAATGAGCAGTTCTTC.

The sample holds one count of this clone. The J gene is TRBJ1-4, the V gene TRBV7-8; D is perhaps TRBD1 (6 bases). Trimming left V 5 bases short and J 8 bases short, with 15 bases between. Germline V CDR1 and CDR2: SGHVS, FQNEAQ. The CDR3 sequence is 14 residues long. CDR3 nucleotides: TGTGCCAGCAGCGCCCCAGGGGAGAGGGAAAAACTGTTTTTT. Residues: CASSAPGEREKLFF.

The genes are TRBV20-1 and TRBJ1-5; D perhaps matches TRBD1 (6 bases). The CDR3 totals 15 residues. Germline CDR1 and CDR2: DFQATT and SNEGSKA (reference sequence). V was cut by 3 bases and J by 2 bases, with 14 bases left in between. In DNA, the CDR3 is TGCAGTGCTAGTAGGGGGGGGCTCGGCAATCAGCCCCAGCATTTT. Translated: CSASRGGLGNQPQHF.

The chain carries TRBV10-3 and TRBJ1-3; D may be TRBD1 (5 bases). Germline values: CDR1 ENHRY, CDR2 SYGVKD. The CDR3 contains 14 residues. With 10 bases removed from V and 0 bases from J, the gap between germline ends came to 13 bases. CDR3 bases: TGTGCCACCGGGGGACCCAGCTCTGGAAACACCATATATTTT. This translates into CATGGPSSGNTIYF.

The V call is TRBV10-3, the J call TRBJ2-1; D not certain. The CDR3 sequence is 15 residues long. Germline assignment: CDR1 ENHRY and CDR2 SYGVKD. The germline V and J ends were trimmed by 4 bases and 4 bases, with 14 bases remaining between them. The CDR3 sequence: CAISGGGANYNEQFF. For the CDR3, the DNA is TGTGCCATCAGTGGTGGTGGTGCGAATTACAATGAGCAGTTCTTC.

The CDR3 protein is CASSVDGPIPDQPQHF. Written as DNA, the CDR3 is TGTGCCAGCAGCGTAGATGGGCCTATACCCGATCAGCCCCAGCATTTT. The J gene is TRBJ1-5, the V gene TRBV9; no reliable D call. Germline V gene data show CDR1 as SGDLS and CDR2 as YYNGEE. Trimming took off 0 bases at V and 5 bases at J, with 15 bases between the two ends. There are 16 residues in the CDR3. The entire variable domain, with the rest obtained from reference TRBV9 and TRBJ1-5, is as follows: DSGVTQTPKHLITATGQRVTLRCSPRSGDLSVYWYQQSLDQGLQFLIQYYNGEERAKGNILERFSAQQFPDLHSELNLSSLELGDSALYFCASSVDGPIPDQPQHFGDGTRLSIL.

This rearrangement joins TRBV19 to TRBJ1-3; D may be TRBD1 (6 bases). This CDR3 spans 14 amino acids. The germline V gene encodes CDR1 LNHDA and CDR2 SQIVND (reference sequence). V lost 6 bases, J lost 7 bases, and 16 bases lay in between. The DNA of the CDR3 is TGTGCCAGTAGCGGGATCACAGGGAAGAACACCATATATTTT. This encodes CASSGITGKNTIYF.

The rearrangement uses TRBV10-2 and TRBJ2-2, with a possible D match to TRBD2 (6 bases). CDR3 length: 17 residues. Deletions cut 2 bases from V and 10 bases from J, with 23 bases between. Germline V lookup: CDR1 WSHSY, CDR2 SAAADI. CDR3 region: CASSEVTSYGSGMELFF. CDR3 DNA sequence: TGCGCCAGCAGTGAGGTGACTAGTTATGGCTCGGGAATGGAGCTGTTTTTT.